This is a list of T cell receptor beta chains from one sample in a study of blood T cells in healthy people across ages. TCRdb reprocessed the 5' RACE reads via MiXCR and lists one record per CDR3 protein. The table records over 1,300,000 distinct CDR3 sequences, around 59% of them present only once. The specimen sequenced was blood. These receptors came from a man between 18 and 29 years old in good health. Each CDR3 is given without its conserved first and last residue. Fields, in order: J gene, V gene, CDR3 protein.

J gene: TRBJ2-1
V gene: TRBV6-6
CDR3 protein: ASSYGAGGYEQF

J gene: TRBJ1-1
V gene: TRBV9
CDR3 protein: ASSALQGAAEAF

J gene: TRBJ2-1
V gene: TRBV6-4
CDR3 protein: ASSDSITNRETQF

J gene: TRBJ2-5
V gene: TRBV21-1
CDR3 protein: ASSKGARRGEETQY

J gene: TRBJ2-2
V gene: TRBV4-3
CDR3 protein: ASSQDLDGELF

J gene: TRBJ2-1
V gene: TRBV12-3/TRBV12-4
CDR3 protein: ASSSVRQGGNEQF

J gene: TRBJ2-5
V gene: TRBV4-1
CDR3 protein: ASSQDPTSGQETQY

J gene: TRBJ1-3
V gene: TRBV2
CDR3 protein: ARGTGGDSIY

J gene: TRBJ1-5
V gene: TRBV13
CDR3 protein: ASSHGTGGGQPQH

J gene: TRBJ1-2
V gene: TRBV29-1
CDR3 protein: SALGPGKGYT

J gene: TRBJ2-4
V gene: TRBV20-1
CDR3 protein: SAGQTNIQY

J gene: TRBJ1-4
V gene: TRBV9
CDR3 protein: ASSGGLGEKLF

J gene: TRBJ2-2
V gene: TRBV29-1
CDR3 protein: SVAGSNTGELF

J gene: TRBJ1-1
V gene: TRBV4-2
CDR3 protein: ASSQFQGLNTEAF

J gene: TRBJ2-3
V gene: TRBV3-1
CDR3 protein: ASSQGWRTDTQY

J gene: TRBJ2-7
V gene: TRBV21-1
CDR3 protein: ASVTDHYSYEQY

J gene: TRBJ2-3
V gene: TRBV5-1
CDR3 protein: ASRRQGANTDTQY

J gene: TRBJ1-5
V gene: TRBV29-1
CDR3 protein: SVARGHQPQH

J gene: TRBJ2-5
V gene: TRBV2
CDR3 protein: ASTKSGTQY

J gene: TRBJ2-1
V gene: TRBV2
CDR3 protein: ASSGRIRGPWGPNEQF

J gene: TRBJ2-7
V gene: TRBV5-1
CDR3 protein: ASSLTLSGTLPYEQY

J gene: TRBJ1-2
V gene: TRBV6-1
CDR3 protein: ASSEYGQNYGYT

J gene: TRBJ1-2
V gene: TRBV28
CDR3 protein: ASSFTPPGYGYT

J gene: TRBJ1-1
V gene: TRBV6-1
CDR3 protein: ASSRQGKNTEAF